This is a list of T cell receptor beta chains from one sample in a study of T-cell reconstitution after alpha-beta-depleted transplantation in children. TCRdb reanalysed the PCR reads using MiXCR and keeps one entry per CDR3 protein. The sample lists 250,000 to 350,000 distinct CDR3 sequences, 9.9% seen once, with about 9.5% in the top ten. The sample consisted of PBMCs from the stem cell graft donor, taken from the stem cell graft. The source is a human donor who donated a stem cell graft to a child with SCID. CDR3s include the opening cysteine and the closing phenylalanine or tryptophan. Each record gives: clone size, J gene, V gene, D gene, CDR3 DNA, CDR3 protein. The D gene is left open where the match is weak. Size is stated for part of the rows, as once, few or many counts, or as a class when the clone is expanded.

clone size: few
J gene: TRBJ1-6
V gene: TRBV2
D gene: -
CDR3 DNA: TGTGCCAGCAGTCTTCCCGGGACATTATATAATTCACCCCTCCACTTT
CDR3 protein: CASSLPGTLYNSPLHF

clone size: few
J gene: TRBJ2-2
V gene: TRBV5-1
D gene: -
CDR3 DNA: TGCGCCAGCAACCCCCGGCCTCCTTGGAACACCGGGGAGCTGTTTTTT
CDR3 protein: CASNPRPPWNTGELFF

clone size: few
J gene: TRBJ2-3
V gene: TRBV24-1
D gene: -
CDR3 DNA: TGTGCCACCAGTGATCAAATGGCAGATACGCAGTATTTT
CDR3 protein: CATSDQMADTQYF

clone size: few
J gene: TRBJ1-2
V gene: TRBV7-7
D gene: -
CDR3 DNA: TGTGCTAGCAGCTTAGCCCCTTCTACAGGGATCATTCACTATGGCTACACCTTC
CDR3 protein: CASSLAPSTGIIHYGYTF

clone size: -
J gene: TRBJ2-1
V gene: TRBV5-1
D gene: -
CDR3 DNA: TGCGCCAGCAGCTTTGCCAGGGAGAATGAGCAGTTCTTC
CDR3 protein: CASSFARENEQFF

clone size: -
J gene: TRBJ1-6
V gene: TRBV12-3/TRBV12-4
D gene: -
CDR3 DNA: TGTGCCAGCAGTTTTAGGGGCGATTCACCCCTCCACTTT
CDR3 protein: CASSFRGDSPLHF

clone size: many
J gene: TRBJ1-1
V gene: TRBV12-3/TRBV12-4
D gene: -
CDR3 DNA: TGTGCCAGCAACATAGGGACTGAAGCTTTCTTT
CDR3 protein: CASNIGTEAFF

clone size: many
J gene: TRBJ2-1
V gene: TRBV12-3/TRBV12-4
D gene: TRBD1
CDR3 DNA: TGTGCCAGCAGTTTTGGGACAGGGGTCAATGAGCAGTTCTTC
CDR3 protein: CASSFGTGVNEQFF

clone size: few
J gene: TRBJ2-7
V gene: TRBV9
D gene: -
CDR3 DNA: TGTGCCAGCAGCGCCCACTTAGGTGACTACGAGCAGTACTTC
CDR3 protein: CASSAHLGDYEQYF

clone size: few
J gene: TRBJ1-1
V gene: TRBV20-1
D gene: -
CDR3 DNA: TGCAGTGCTAGAGGAGGGGGGGACACTGAAGCTTTCTTT
CDR3 protein: CSARGGGDTEAFF

clone size: few
J gene: TRBJ2-2
V gene: TRBV19
D gene: TRBD1
CDR3 DNA: TGTGCCAGTAGTATTCCGGACAGGAATTTGAACACCGGGGAGCTGTTTTTT
CDR3 protein: CASSIPDRNLNTGELFF

clone size: -
J gene: TRBJ1-5
V gene: TRBV7-9
D gene: -
CDR3 DNA: TGTGCCAGCAGCTTAGCCGGTGAGGGCCGGCCCCAGCATTTT
CDR3 protein: CASSLAGEGRPQHF

clone size: few
J gene: TRBJ1-6
V gene: TRBV6-5
D gene: -
CDR3 DNA: TGTGCCAGCAAAACAGCCGGGAGCTCCTATAATTCACCCCTCCACTTT
CDR3 protein: CASKTAGSSYNSPLHF

clone size: -
J gene: TRBJ1-1
V gene: TRBV7-2
D gene: -
CDR3 DNA: TGTGCCAGCAGCTTAGGGGCAGTGGGTGGCACTGAAGCTTTCTTT
CDR3 protein: CASSLGAVGGTEAFF

clone size: -
J gene: TRBJ2-1
V gene: TRBV7-8
D gene: -
CDR3 DNA: TGTGCCAGCAGCTTACCGGTATGGGGGGACTACAATGAGCAGTTCTTC
CDR3 protein: CASSLPVWGDYNEQFF

clone size: -
J gene: TRBJ2-7
V gene: TRBV12-3/TRBV12-4
D gene: -
CDR3 DNA: TGTGCCAGCAGTTTAAACCCCCGGGAAGGCGAGCAGTACTTC
CDR3 protein: CASSLNPREGEQYF

clone size: -
J gene: TRBJ1-1
V gene: TRBV5-1
D gene: -
CDR3 DNA: TGCGCCAGCGGACCCCAGCTGAACACTGAAGCTTTCTTT
CDR3 protein: CASGPQLNTEAFF

clone size: few
J gene: TRBJ2-3
V gene: TRBV7-9
D gene: TRBD1
CDR3 DNA: TGTGCCAGCAGCAAAAGACAGGGGGGAGATACGCAGTATTTT
CDR3 protein: CASSKRQGGDTQYF

clone size: -
J gene: TRBJ2-1
V gene: TRBV5-1
D gene: TRBD1
CDR3 DNA: TGCGCCAGCAGCCTCGGGACAGTCTCCTACAATGAGCAGTTCTTC
CDR3 protein: CASSLGTVSYNEQFF

clone size: few
J gene: TRBJ2-7
V gene: TRBV18
D gene: -
CDR3 DNA: TGTGCCAGCTCACCAGGACAGCTCGGACCGGGCGAGCAGTACTTC
CDR3 protein: CASSPGQLGPGEQYF

clone size: -
J gene: TRBJ1-2
V gene: TRBV6-5
D gene: TRBD1
CDR3 DNA: TGTGCCAGCAGTGGGACAGGCTATGGCTACACCTTC
CDR3 protein: CASSGTGYGYTF

clone size: many
J gene: TRBJ2-7
V gene: TRBV4-1
D gene: TRBD1
CDR3 DNA: TGCGCCAGCAGCCAAGAACCGGGACAGAACTCCTACGAGCAGTACTTC
CDR3 protein: CASSQEPGQNSYEQYF

clone size: -
J gene: TRBJ2-2
V gene: TRBV5-1
D gene: TRBD1
CDR3 DNA: TGCGCCAGCAGCTCGAGACAGGGGGCGCCCGGGGAGCTGTTTTTT
CDR3 protein: CASSSRQGAPGELFF

clone size: -
J gene: TRBJ2-2
V gene: TRBV2
D gene: TRBD2
CDR3 DNA: TGTGCCAGCAGGGGGGGGAGCCCGACGGGGGAGCTGTTTTTT
CDR3 protein: CASRGGSPTGELFF

clone size: -
J gene: TRBJ1-6
V gene: TRBV20-1
D gene: -
CDR3 DNA: TGCAGTGCCTTCAAGGCGGGGGGAGATTCACCCCTCCTCTTT
CDR3 protein: CSAFKAGGDSPLLF

clone size: many
J gene: TRBJ1-4
V gene: TRBV10-1
D gene: -
CDR3 DNA: TGCGCCAGCAGTGAGCCCCGACATCGAGCCCCAACTAATGAAAAACTGTTTTTT
CDR3 protein: CASSEPRHRAPTNEKLFF

clone size: many
J gene: TRBJ2-7
V gene: TRBV7-2
D gene: -
CDR3 DNA: TGTGCCAGCAGCTCTCCCGGGGTACCCTACGAGCAGTACTTC
CDR3 protein: CASSSPGVPYEQYF

clone size: few
J gene: TRBJ1-3
V gene: TRBV12-3/TRBV12-4
D gene: TRBD1
CDR3 DNA: TGTGCCAGCAGTTCACGACAGGGCACTGGAAACACCATATATTTT
CDR3 protein: CASSSRQGTGNTIYF

clone size: few
J gene: TRBJ2-7
V gene: TRBV11-2
D gene: TRBD1
CDR3 DNA: TGTGCCAGCAGCTTTTGGACAGGGAACTACGAGCAGTACTTC
CDR3 protein: CASSFWTGNYEQYF

clone size: few
J gene: TRBJ2-7
V gene: TRBV5-4
D gene: TRBD1
CDR3 DNA: TGTGCCAGCAGCTTATGGAACTGGGACAGAAACTACGAGCAGTACTTC
CDR3 protein: CASSLWNWDRNYEQYF

clone size: -
J gene: TRBJ2-5
V gene: TRBV7-3
D gene: TRBD2
CDR3 DNA: TGTGCCAGCAGCTCTAGCGGGTTAGAGACCCAGTACTTC
CDR3 protein: CASSSSGLETQYF

clone size: few
J gene: TRBJ2-1
V gene: TRBV12-3/TRBV12-4
D gene: TRBD2
CDR3 DNA: TGTGCCAGCAGTTTCTTCCCGGCGGGGGATCGTAATGAGCAGTTCTTC
CDR3 protein: CASSFFPAGDRNEQFF

clone size: many
J gene: TRBJ1-1
V gene: TRBV9
D gene: TRBD1
CDR3 DNA: TGTGCCAGCAGCAAGGGACAGGGGAACACTGAAGCTTTCTTT
CDR3 protein: CASSKGQGNTEAFF

clone size: -
J gene: TRBJ1-1
V gene: TRBV7-9
D gene: -
CDR3 DNA: TGTGCCAGCAGCTCCTCCCCGGACGGCTCGGGAACTGAAGCTTTCTTT
CDR3 protein: CASSSSPDGSGTEAFF

clone size: few
J gene: TRBJ1-1
V gene: TRBV11-2
D gene: TRBD1
CDR3 DNA: TGTGCCAGCAGCCTAGGACAGGGAATTCAGGCTTTCTTT
CDR3 protein: CASSLGQGIQAFF

clone size: few
J gene: TRBJ2-7
V gene: TRBV4-2
D gene: -
CDR3 DNA: TGTGCCAGCAGCCAAGATCATGACGCCTACGAGCAGTACTTC
CDR3 protein: CASSQDHDAYEQYF

clone size: few
J gene: TRBJ2-6
V gene: TRBV6-2/TRBV6-3
D gene: TRBD1
CDR3 DNA: TGTGCCAGCAGTCTCGGGACAGGGATCTCTGGGGCCAACGTCCTGACTTTC
CDR3 protein: CASSLGTGISGANVLTF

clone size: many
J gene: TRBJ2-3
V gene: TRBV20-1
D gene: -
CDR3 DNA: TGCAGTGCTAGCTTCGGAGGCATGACAGATACGCAGTATTTT
CDR3 protein: CSASFGGMTDTQYF

clone size: -
J gene: TRBJ2-5
V gene: TRBV7-9
D gene: TRBD2
CDR3 DNA: TGTGCCAGCAGCTTAGGACTAGCGGGGGTTGACTGGGAGACCCAGTACTTC
CDR3 protein: CASSLGLAGVDWETQYF